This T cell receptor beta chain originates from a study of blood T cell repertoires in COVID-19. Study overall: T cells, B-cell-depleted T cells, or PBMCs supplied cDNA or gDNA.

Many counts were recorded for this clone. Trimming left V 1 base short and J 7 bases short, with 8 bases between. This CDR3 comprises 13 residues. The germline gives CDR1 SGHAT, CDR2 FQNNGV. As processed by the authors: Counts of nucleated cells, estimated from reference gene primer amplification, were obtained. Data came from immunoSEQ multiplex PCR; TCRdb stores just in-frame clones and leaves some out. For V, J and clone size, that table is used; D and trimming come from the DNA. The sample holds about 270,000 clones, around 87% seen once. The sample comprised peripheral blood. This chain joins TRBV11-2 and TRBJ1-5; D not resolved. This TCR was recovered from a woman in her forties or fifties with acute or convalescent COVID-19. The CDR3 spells CASSLAPRQPQHF. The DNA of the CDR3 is TGTGCCAGCAGCTTAGCTCCCAGGCAGCCCCAGCATTTT.